This TCR beta chain was documented in a study of blood T cell repertoires in COVID-19. CDR3 length: 15 residues. CDR1 is SGHTA and CDR2 is FQGNSA in the germline V gene. Germline trimming cut 0 bases from V and 5 bases from J; bases unmatched to any gene: 7. Profiling relied on immunoSEQ multiplex PCR, and the TCRdb table lists in-frame clones only, not all of them. The data hold about 110,000 clones, with roughly 86% observed a single time. V and J are TRBV7-2 and TRBJ2-7; the match to TRBD2 covers 7 bases. This receptor was taken from a man between 35 and 55 years old with acute or convalescent COVID-19. Source material: peripheral blood. In DNA form, the CDR3 reads TGTGCCAGCAGCTTAGCTAGGCTAGCGGTGAACGAGCAGTACTTC. This gives the protein CASSLARLAVNEQYF.